One and the same sample provided the 14 T cell receptor beta chains below, sequenced in a study of blood T cell repertoires in COVID-19. Profiling relied on immunoSEQ multiplex PCR, and the TCRdb table lists in-frame clones only, not all of them. The data contain 100,000 to 150,000 clones, around 86% of them singletons. The sequencing input was peripheral blood. The receptors stem from a man in his forties with active or convalescent COVID-19.

This sequence joins TRBV5-1 and TRBJ2-3; TRBD1 matches at 8 bases. V lost 3 bases and J lost 5; bases outside the gene matches: 5. CDR1 and CDR2 (germline): SGHRS, YFSETQ. The CDR3 has 14 amino acids. The CDR3 sequence is CASSSRQGIDTQYF. The DNA of the CDR3 is TGCGCCAGCAGCTCGCGACAGGGGATAGATACGCAGTATTTT. The full variable domain, rest sourced from reference TRBV5-1 and TRBJ2-3, is KAGVTQTPRYLIKTRGQQVTLSCSPISGHRSVSWYQQTPGQGLQFLFEYFSETQRNKGNFPGRFSGRQFSNSRSEMNVSTLELGDSALYLCASSSRQGIDTQYFGPGTRLTVL.

This chain links TRBV19 with TRBJ2-6; 7 bases align to TRBD1. Germline lookup yields CDR1 LNHDA and CDR2 SQIVND (reference sequence). The CDR3 runs 15 residues. V was pared by 7 bases and J by 4 bases, with 7 bases of the junction left unmatched. The DNA of the CDR3 is TGTGCCAGTAATCCAGGGGGTTCGGGGGCCAACGTCCTGACTTTC. Residues: CASNPGGSGANVLTF.

This chain links TRBV24-1 with TRBJ2-3; TRBD1 agrees at 10 bases. This CDR3 spans 14 amino acids. J was trimmed by 5 bases and V by 2 bases; bases with no gene match: 0. CDR1 and CDR2 from the germline V gene are KGHDR and SFDVKD. The CDR3 DNA reads as TGTGCCACCAGTGATTGGGACAGGGGAGATACGCAGTATTTT. Translating it yields CATSDWDRGDTQYF.

The chain carries TRBV12-5 and TRBJ2-1; 9 bases align to TRBD2. The CDR3 is made up of 16 amino acids. The germline V gene has CDR1 LGHNT and CDR2 FRNRAP. Losses at the gene ends were 1 base for V and 4 bases for J; bases not matched to a gene: 5. In nucleotides, the CDR3 is TGTGCTAGTGGTTTGGCGAGCGGGGGGCCTTACAATGAGCAGTTCTTC. The encoded protein is CASGLASGGPYNEQFF.

The chain has TRBV2 and TRBJ1-5; D unclear. Germline V CDR1 and CDR2: SNHLY, FYNNEI. This CDR3 spans 14 amino acids. The ends were cut back, 6 bases at V and 0 bases at J, with 9 bases in the middle. CDR3 sequence: CASSLGDSNQPQHF. The CDR3 DNA sequence: TGTGCCAGCAGCCTCGGGGATAGCAATCAGCCCCAGCATTTT.

This chain joins TRBV6-2 or TRBV6-3 and TRBJ1-1; D is perhaps TRBD1 (6 bases). The CDR3 sequence is 15 residues long. V lost 2 bases, J lost 1 base, and 11 bases lay in between. Germline lookup yields CDR1 MNHEY and CDR2 SVGEGT. CDR3 DNA: TGTGCCAGCAGTTACAATTCGGGACAGAACACTGAAGCTTTCTTT. This translates into CASSYNSGQNTEAFF.

In this sample, this clone turned up once. This chain joins TRBV12-3 or TRBV12-4 and TRBJ1-2; D remains unclear. V gave up 6 bases and J gave up 4 bases, with 9 bases separating them. This CDR3 contains 12 residues. The CDR3 DNA follows: TGTGCCAGCAGCCCAAGGAGCTATGGCTACACCTTC. It yields the protein CASSPRSYGYTF.

The chain carries TRBV25-1 and TRBJ1-1, with D maybe TRBD1 (5 bases). The CDR3 consists of 12 residues. Trimming took 6 bases from V and 2 from J, leaving 7 bases between them. CDR1 MGHDK and CDR2 SYGVNS come from the germline V gene. CDR3 protein: CASRGQNTEAFF. The CDR3, as DNA: TGTGCCAGCAGGGGGCAAAACACTGAAGCTTTCTTT. Full variable domain (outside the CDR3, taken from reference TRBV25-1 and TRBJ1-1): EADIYQTPRYLVIGTGKKITLECSQTMGHDKMYWYQQDPGMELHLIHYSYGVNSTEKGDLSSESTVSRIRTEHFPLTLESARPSHTSQYLCASRGQNTEAFFGQGTRLTVV.

The chain has TRBV30 and TRBJ2-1; TRBD2 might be the D (7 bases). The V end was cut by 0 bases, the J end by 9 bases, with 15 bases between. Germline-derived CDR1 and CDR2 are GTSNPN and SVGIG (reference sequence). The CDR3 extends over 14 amino acids. The CDR3 sequence: CAWSVNGGAGEQFF. CDR3 bases: TGTGCCTGGAGTGTAAATGGGGGGGCGGGTGAGCAGTTCTTC.

This clone was detected only a few times. The chain has TRBV4-2 and TRBJ1-3; D not resolved. In germline, CDR1 is LGHNA, CDR2 YNFKEQ. The CDR3 covers 16 residues. V shed 0 bases and J shed 2 bases, with 11 bases lying between them. The CDR3 spells CASSQDLPGTGNTIYF. Written as DNA, the CDR3 is TGTGCCAGCAGCCAAGATCTTCCCGGGACTGGAAACACCATATATTTT.

The chain employs TRBV5-5 and TRBJ2-2, with a weak D call TRBD1 (6 bases). The V gene lost 4 bases and the J gene lost 2 bases, with 12 bases spanning the gap. Germline CDR1 is SGHKS and CDR2 is YYEKEE (reference sequence). The CDR3 has 15 amino acids. The CDR3 sequence is CASSLTGTNTGELFF. The CDR3 bases are TGTGCCAGCAGCCTGACCGGGACAAACACCGGGGAGCTGTTTTTT.

The genes are TRBV6-6 and TRBJ2-5, with TRBD1 identical over 12 bases. The V gene end was trimmed by 2 bases and the J gene end by 13 bases; junction bases not matched to a gene: 11. This CDR3 region has 15 residues. Per the germline V gene, CDR1 is MNHNY and CDR2 is SVGAGI (reference sequence). The CDR3 protein is CASSYTGQGAPSSYF. The DNA for the CDR3 is TGTGCCAGCAGTTACACGGGACAGGGGGCGCCTTCATCGTACTTC.

This chain links TRBV9 with TRBJ1-5; TRBD1 is a possible D gene (5 bases). CDR1 is SGDLS and CDR2 is YYNGEE in the germline V gene. V was clipped by 0 bases and J by 7 bases, with 11 bases between them. The CDR3 is made up of 14 amino acids. The CDR3 here is CASSVGPGLQPQHF. As DNA, the CDR3 is TGTGCCAGCAGCGTAGGTCCAGGGTTACAGCCCCAGCATTTT.

J is TRBJ2-7 and V is TRBV12-3 or TRBV12-4; a weak D match, TRBD1 (7 bases). The length of the CDR3 is 13 residues. The V gene lost 4 bases and the J gene lost 6 bases, with 13 bases spanning the gap. The CDR3 coding sequence is TGTGCCAGCAGTTGGCGGGACAGCGCCGAGCAGTACTTC. Protein product: CASSWRDSAEQYF.